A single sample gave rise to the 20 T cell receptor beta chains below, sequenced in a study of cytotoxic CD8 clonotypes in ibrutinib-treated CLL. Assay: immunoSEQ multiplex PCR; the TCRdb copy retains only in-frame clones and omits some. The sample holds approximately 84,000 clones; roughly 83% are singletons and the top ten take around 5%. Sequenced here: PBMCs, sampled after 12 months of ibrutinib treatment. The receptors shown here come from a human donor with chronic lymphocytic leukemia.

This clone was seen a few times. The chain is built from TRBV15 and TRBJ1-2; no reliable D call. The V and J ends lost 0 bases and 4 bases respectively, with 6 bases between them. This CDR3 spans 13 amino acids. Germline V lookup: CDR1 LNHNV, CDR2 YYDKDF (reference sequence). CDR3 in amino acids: CATSRDALYGYTF. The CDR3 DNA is TGTGCCACCAGCAGAGATGCCCTCTATGGCTACACCTTC.

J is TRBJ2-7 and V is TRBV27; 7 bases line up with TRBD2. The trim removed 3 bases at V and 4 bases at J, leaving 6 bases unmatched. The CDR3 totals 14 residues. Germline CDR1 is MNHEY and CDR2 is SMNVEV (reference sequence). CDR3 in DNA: TGTGCCAGCAGTTTTACGGGAGGCCAATACGAGCAGTACTTC. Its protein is CASSFTGGQYEQYF.

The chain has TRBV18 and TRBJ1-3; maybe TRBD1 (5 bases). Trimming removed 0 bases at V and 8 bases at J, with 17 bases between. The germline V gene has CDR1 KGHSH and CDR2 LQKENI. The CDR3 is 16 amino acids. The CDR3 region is CASSPPGPPRGYTIYF. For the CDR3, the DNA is TGTGCCAGCTCACCACCGGGACCCCCGAGGGGCTACACCATATATTTT.

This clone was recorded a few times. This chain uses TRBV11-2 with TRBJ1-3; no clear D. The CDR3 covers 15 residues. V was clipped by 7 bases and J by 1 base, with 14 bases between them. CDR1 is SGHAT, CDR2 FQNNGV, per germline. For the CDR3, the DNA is TGTGCCAGCATGTGGCGGCCGATATCTGGAAACACCATATATTTT. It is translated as CASMWRPISGNTIYF.

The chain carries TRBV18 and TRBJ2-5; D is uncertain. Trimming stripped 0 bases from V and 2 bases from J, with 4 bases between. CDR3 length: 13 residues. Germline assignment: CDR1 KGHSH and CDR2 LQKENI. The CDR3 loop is CASSPPMQETQYF. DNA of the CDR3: TGTGCCAGCTCACCACCGATGCAAGAGACCCAGTACTTC.

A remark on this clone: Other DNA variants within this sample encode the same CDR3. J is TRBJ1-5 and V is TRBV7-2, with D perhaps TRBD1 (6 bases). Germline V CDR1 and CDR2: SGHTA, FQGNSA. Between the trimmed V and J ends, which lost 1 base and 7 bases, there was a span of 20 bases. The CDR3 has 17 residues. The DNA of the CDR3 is TGTGCCAGCAGCTTAGTAGGGGGAGGGGCGGGTGGGCAGCCCCAGCATTTT. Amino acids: CASSLVGGGAGGQPQHF.

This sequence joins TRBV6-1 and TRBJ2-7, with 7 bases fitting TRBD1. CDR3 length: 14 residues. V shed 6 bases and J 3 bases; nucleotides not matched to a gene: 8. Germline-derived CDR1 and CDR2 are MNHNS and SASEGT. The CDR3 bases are TGTGCCAGCAGGAAGACAGGGCTTCTCTACGAGCAGTACTTC. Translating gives CASRKTGLLYEQYF.

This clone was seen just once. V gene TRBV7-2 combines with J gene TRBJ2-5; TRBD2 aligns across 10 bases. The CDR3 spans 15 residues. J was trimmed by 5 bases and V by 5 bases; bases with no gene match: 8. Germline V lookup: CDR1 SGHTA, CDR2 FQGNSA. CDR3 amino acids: CASSHQRGGGETQYF. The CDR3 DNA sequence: TGTGCCAGCAGCCACCAGCGGGGGGGCGGGGAGACCCAGTACTTC. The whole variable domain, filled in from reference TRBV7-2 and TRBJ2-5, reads GAGVSQSPSNKVTEKGKDVELRCDPISGHTALYWYRQSLGQGLEFLIYFQGNSAPDKSGLPSDRFSAERTGGSVSTLTIQRTQQEDSAVYLCASSHQRGGGETQYFGPGTRLLVL.

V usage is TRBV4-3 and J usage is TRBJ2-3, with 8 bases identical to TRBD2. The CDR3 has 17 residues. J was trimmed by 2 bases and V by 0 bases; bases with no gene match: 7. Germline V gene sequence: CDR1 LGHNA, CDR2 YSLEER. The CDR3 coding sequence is TGCGCCAGCAGCCAAGACGAGCGGGGGACCCCCACAGATACGCAGTATTTT. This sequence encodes CASSQDERGTPTDTQYF.

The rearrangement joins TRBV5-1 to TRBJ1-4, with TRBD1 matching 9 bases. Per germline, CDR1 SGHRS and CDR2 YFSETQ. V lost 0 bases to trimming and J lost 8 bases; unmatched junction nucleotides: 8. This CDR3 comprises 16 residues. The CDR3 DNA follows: TGCGCCAGCAGCTTGGGACAGGGGGATTCTTGGGAAAAACTGTTTTTT. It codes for CASSLGQGDSWEKLFF. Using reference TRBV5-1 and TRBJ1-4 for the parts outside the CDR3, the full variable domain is KAGVTQTPRYLIKTRGQQVTLSCSPISGHRSVSWYQQTPGQGLQFLFEYFSETQRNKGNFPGRFSGRQFSNSRSEMNVSTLELGDSALYLCASSLGQGDSWEKLFFGSGTQLSVL.

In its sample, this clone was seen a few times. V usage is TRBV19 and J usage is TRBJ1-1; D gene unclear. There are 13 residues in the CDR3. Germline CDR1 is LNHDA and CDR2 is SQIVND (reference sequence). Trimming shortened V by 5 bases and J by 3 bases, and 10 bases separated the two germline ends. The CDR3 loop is CASSLLEDTEAFF. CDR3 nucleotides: TGTGCCAGTAGTCTCCTGGAGGACACTGAAGCTTTCTTT.

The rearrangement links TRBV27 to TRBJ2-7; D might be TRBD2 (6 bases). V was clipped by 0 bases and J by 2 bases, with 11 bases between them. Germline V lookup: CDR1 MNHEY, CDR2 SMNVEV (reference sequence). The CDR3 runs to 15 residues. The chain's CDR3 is CASSLSAGLAYEQYF. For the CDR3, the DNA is TGTGCCAGCAGTTTATCGGCGGGGCTCGCCTACGAGCAGTACTTC.

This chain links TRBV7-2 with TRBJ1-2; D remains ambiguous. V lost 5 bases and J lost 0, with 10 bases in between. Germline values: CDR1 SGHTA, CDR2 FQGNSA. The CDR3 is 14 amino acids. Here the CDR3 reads CASSPHHTNYGYTF. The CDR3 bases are TGTGCCAGCAGCCCACACCACACTAACTATGGCTACACCTTC.

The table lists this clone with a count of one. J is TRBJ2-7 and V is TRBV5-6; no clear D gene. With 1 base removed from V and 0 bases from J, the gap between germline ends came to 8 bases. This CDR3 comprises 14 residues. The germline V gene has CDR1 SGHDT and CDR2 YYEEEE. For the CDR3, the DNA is TGTGCCAGCAGCTTGTACACCGGCTCCTACGAGCAGTACTTC. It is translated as CASSLYTGSYEQYF.

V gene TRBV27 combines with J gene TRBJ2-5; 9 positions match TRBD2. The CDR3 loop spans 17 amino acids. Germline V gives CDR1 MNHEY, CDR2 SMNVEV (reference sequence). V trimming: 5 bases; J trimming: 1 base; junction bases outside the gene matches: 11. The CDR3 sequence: CASSPTPSGGLQETQYF. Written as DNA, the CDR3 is TGTGCCAGCAGTCCCACCCCCAGCGGGGGGCTCCAAGAGACCCAGTACTTC.

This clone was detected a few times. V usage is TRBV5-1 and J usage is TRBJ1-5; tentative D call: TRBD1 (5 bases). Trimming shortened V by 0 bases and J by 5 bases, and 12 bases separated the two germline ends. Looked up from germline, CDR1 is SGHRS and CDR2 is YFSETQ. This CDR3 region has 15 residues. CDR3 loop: CASSLAVGPHQPQHF. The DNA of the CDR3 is TGCGCCAGCAGCTTGGCGGTGGGGCCCCATCAGCCCCAGCATTTT.

The CDR3 coding sequence is TGTGCCAGCAGCTCACCGGGACTAGCTCCGTGGCAGTTCTTC. Translating it yields CASSSPGLAPWQFF. The chain employs TRBV7-2 and TRBJ2-1; 9 nucleotides align to TRBD2. The V segment lost 4 bases and the J segment 12 bases; nucleotides outside the gene matches: 10. Germline-derived CDR1 and CDR2 are SGHTA and FQGNSA. The CDR3 sequence is 14 residues long.

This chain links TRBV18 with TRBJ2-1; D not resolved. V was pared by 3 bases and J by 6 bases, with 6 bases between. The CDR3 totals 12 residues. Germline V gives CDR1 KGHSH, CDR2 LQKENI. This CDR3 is CASSPDLNEQFF. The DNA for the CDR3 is TGTGCCAGCTCACCGGACCTCAATGAGCAGTTCTTC.

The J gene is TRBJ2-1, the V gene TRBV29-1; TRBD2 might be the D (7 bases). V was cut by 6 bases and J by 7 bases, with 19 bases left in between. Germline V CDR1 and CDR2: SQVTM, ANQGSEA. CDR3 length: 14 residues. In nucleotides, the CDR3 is TGCAGCGTCCTAGGGGGGGCTTCCGTAAATGAGCAGTTCTTC. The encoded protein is CSVLGGASVNEQFF.

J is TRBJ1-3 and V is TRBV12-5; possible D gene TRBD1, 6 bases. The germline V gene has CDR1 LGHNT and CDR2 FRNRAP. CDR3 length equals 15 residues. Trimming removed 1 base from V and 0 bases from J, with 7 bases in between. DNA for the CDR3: TGTGCTAGTGGTTTGGGACAGGACTCTGGAAACACCATATATTTT. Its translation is CASGLGQDSGNTIYF. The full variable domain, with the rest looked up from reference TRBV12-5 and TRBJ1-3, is DARVTQTPRHKVTEMGQEVTMRCQPILGHNTVFWYRQTMMQGLELLAYFRNRAPLDDSGMPKDRFSAEMPDATLATLKIQPSEPRDSAVYFCASGLGQDSGNTIYFGEGSWLTVV.